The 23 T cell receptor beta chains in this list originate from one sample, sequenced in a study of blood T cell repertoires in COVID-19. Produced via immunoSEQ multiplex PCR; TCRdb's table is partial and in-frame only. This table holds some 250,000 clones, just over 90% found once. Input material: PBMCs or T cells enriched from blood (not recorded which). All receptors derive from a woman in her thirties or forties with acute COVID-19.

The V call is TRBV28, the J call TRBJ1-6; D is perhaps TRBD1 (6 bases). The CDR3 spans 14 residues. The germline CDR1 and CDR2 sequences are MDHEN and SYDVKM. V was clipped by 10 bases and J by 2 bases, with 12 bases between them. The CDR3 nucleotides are TGTGCCACCGCTGGACAGACCTATAATTCACCCCTCCACTTT. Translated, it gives CATAGQTYNSPLHF.

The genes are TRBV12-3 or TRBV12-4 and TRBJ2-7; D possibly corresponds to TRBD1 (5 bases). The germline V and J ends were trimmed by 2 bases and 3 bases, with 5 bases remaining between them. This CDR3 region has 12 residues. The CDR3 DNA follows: TGTGCCAGCAGTTTACAGGGCTACGAGCAGTACTTC. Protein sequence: CASSLQGYEQYF.

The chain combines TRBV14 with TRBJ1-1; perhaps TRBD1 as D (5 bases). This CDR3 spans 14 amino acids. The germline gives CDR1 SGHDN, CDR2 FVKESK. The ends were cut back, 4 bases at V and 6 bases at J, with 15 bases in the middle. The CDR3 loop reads CASSLRLGGAEAFF. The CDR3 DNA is TGTGCCAGCAGCCTCCGACTTGGAGGGGCTGAAGCTTTCTTT.

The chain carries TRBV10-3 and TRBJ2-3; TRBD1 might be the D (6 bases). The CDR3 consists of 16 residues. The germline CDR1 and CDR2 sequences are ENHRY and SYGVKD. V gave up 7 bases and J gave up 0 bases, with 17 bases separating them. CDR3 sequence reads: CAIKARTDSSTDTQYF. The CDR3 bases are TGTGCCATCAAGGCAAGGACAGATTCTAGCACAGATACGCAGTATTTT.

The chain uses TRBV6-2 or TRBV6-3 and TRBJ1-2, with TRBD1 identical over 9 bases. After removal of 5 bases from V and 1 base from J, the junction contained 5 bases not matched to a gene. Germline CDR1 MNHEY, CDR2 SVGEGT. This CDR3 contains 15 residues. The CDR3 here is CASSPGTGFNYGYTF. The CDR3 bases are TGTGCCAGCAGTCCCGGGACAGGGTTTAACTATGGCTACACCTTC.

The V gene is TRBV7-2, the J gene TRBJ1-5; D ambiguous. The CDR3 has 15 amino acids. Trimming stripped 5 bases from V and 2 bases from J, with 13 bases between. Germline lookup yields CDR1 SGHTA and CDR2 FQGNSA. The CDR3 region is CASSLGREGNQPQHF. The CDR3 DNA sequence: TGTGCCAGCAGCCTAGGACGGGAGGGCAATCAGCCCCAGCATTTT. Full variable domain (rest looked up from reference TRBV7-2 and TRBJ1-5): GAGVSQSPSNKVTEKGKDVELRCDPISGHTALYWYRQSLGQGLEFLIYFQGNSAPDKSGLPSDRFSAERTGGSVSTLTIQRTQQEDSAVYLCASSLGREGNQPQHFGDGTRLSIL.

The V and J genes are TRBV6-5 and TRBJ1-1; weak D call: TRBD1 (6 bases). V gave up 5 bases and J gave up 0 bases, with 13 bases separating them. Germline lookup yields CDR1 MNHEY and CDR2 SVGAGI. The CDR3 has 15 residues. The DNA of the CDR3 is TGTGCCAGCAGTCAAACAGGGCTTTTGAACACTGAAGCTTTCTTT. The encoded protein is CASSQTGLLNTEAFF.

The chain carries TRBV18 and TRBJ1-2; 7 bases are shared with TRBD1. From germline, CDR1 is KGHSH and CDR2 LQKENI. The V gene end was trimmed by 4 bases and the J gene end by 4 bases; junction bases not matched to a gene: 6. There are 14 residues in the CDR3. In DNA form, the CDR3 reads TGTGCCAGCTCACAACAGGGGAATGTCTATGGCTACACCTTC. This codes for CASSQQGNVYGYTF. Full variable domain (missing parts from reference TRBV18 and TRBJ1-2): NAGVMQNPRHLVRRRGQEARLRCSPMKGHSHVYWYRQLPEEGLKFMVYLQKENIIDESGMPKERFSAEFPKEGPSILRIQQVVRGDSAAYFCASSQQGNVYGYTFGSGTRLTVV.

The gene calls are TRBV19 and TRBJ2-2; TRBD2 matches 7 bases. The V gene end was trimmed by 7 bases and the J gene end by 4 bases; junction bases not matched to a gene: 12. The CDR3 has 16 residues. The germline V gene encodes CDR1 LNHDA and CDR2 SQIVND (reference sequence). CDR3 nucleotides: TGTGCCAGTAAGTCCGCCGGCGGGGGAGCCACCGGGGAGCTGTTTTTT. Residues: CASKSAGGGATGELFF. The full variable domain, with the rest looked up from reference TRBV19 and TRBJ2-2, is DGGITQSPKYLFRKEGQNVTLSCEQNLNHDAMYWYRQDPGQGLRLIYYSQIVNDFQKGDIAEGYSVSREKKESFPLTVTSAQKNPTAFYLCASKSAGGGATGELFFGEGSRLTVL.

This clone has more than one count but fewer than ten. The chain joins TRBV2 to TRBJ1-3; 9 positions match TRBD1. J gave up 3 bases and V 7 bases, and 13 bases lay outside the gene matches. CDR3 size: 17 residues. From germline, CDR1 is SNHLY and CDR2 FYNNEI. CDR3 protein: CASIPGQGKVDGNTIYF. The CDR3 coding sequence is TGTGCCAGCATACCGGGACAGGGAAAAGTGGATGGAAACACCATATATTTT.

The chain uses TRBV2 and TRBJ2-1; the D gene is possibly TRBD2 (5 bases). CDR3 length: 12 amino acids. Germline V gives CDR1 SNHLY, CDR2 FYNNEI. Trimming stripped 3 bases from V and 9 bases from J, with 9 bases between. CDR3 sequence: CASSEWESEQFF. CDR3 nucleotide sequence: TGTGCCAGCAGTGAGTGGGAGAGTGAGCAGTTCTTC.

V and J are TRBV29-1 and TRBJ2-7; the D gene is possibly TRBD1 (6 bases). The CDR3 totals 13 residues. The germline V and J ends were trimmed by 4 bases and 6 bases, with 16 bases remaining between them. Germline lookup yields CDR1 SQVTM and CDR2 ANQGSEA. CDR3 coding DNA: TGCAGCGTTGCCCGACAGGCCCTGGGCGAGCAGTACTTC. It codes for CSVARQALGEQYF.

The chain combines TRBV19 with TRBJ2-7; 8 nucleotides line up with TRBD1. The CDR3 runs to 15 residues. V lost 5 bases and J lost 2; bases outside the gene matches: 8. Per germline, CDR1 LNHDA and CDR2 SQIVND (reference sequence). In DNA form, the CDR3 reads TGTGCCAGTAGTTTGCAGGGGGCTGGGACCTACGAGCAGTACTTC. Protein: CASSLQGAGTYEQYF.

CDR3 nucleotide sequence: TGTGCCAGCAGCTTGATAACAGGGAGCACAGATACGCAGTATTTT. Its protein product is CASSLITGSTDTQYF. The chain combines TRBV5-8 with TRBJ2-3; D is perhaps TRBD1 (6 bases). The CDR3 has 15 residues. V lost 1 base and J lost 0, with 9 bases in between. Germline loops: CDR1 SGHTS, CDR2 YDEGEE.

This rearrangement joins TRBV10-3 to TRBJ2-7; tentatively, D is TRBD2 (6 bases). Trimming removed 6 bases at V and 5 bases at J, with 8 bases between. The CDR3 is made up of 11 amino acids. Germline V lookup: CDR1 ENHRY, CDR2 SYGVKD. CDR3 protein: CAIRREDEQYF. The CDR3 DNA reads TGTGCCATCAGGCGGGAAGACGAGCAGTACTTC.

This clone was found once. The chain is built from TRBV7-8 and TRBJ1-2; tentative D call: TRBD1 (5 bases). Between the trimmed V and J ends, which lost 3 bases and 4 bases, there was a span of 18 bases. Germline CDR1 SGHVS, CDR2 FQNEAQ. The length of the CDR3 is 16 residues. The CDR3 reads CASSLGPRVTIYGYTF. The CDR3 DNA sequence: TGTGCCAGCAGCTTGGGCCCCAGGGTGACCATCTATGGCTACACCTTC. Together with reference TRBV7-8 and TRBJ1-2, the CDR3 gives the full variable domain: GAGVSQSPRYKVAKRGQDVALRCDPISGHVSLFWYQQALGQGPEFLTYFQNEAQLDKSGLPSDRFFAERPEGSVSTLKIQRTQQEDSAVYLCASSLGPRVTIYGYTFGSGTRLTVV.

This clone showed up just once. The CDR3 nucleotides are TGCAGCGTTCAGCGGGAGGGGAACACCGGGGAGCTGTTTTTT. It translates to CSVQREGNTGELFF. The chain couples TRBV29-1 to TRBJ2-2; 10 bases fit TRBD2. Losses at the gene ends were 5 bases for V and 1 base for J; bases not matched to a gene: 1. CDR1 and CDR2 (germline): SQVTM, ANQGSEA. This CDR3 contains 14 residues.

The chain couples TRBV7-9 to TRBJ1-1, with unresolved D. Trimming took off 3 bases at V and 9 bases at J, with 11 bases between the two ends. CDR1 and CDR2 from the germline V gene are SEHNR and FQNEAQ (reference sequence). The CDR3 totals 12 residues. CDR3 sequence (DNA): TGTGCCAGCAGCTTTCCTAAAATGCAAGCTTTCTTT. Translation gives CASSFPKMQAFF. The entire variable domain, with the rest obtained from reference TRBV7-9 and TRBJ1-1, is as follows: DTGVSQNPRHKITKRGQNVTFRCDPISEHNRLYWYRQTLGQGPEFLTYFQNEAQLEKSRLLSDRFSAERPKGSFSTLEIQRTEQGDSAMYLCASSFPKMQAFFGQGTRLTVV.

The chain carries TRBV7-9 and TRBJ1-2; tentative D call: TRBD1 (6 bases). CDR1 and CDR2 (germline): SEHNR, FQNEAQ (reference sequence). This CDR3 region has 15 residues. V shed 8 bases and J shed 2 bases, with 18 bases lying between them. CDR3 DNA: TGTGCCAGCGGGGGCCCCAAGGCCTCAAACTATGGCTACACCTTC. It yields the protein CASGGPKASNYGYTF.

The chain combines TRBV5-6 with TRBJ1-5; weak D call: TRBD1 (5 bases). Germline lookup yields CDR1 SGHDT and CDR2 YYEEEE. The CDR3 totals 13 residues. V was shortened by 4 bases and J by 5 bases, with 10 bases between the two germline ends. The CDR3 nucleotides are TGTGCCAGCAGCACAAAGGGGCATCAGCCCCAGCATTTT. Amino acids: CASSTKGHQPQHF.

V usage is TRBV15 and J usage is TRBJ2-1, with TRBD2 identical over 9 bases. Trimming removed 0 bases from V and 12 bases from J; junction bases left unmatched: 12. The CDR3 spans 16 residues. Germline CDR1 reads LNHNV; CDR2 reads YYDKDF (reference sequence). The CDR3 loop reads CATSRDHSGRLNMQFF. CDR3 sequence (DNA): TGTGCCACCAGCAGAGATCACAGCGGGAGGCTCAATATGCAGTTCTTC. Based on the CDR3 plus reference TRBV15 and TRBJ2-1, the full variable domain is DAMVIQNPRYQVTQFGKPVTLSCSQTLNHNVMYWYQQKSSQAPKLLFHYYDKDFNNEADTPDNFQSRRPNTSFCFLDIRSPGLGDTAMYLCATSRDHSGRLNMQFFGPGTRLTVL.

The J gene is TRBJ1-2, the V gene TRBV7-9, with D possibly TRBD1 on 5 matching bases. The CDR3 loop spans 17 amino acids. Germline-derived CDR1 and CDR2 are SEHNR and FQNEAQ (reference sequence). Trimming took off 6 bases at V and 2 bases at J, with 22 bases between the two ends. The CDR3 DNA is TGTGCCAGCAGAATTTTGGTCGCCGGCGGGGGAAACTATGGCTACACCTTC. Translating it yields CASRILVAGGGNYGYTF.

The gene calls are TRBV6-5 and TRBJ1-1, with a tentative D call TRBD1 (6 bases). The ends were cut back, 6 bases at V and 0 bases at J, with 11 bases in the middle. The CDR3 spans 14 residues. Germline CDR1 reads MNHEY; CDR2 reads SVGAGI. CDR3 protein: CASRTGLLNTEAFF. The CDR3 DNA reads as TGTGCCAGCAGAACAGGGCTGTTGAACACTGAAGCTTTCTTT.